Each of the 15 T cell receptor beta chains below was sequenced from the same sample in a study of PD-1 blockade in classical Hodgkin lymphoma. Libraries were prepared by immunoSEQ multiplex PCR; TCRdb keeps only in-frame clonotypes and omits some of them. The data contain 80,000 to 95,000 clones, 83% of them singletons. Specified time point: cycle 4 day 1 (C4D1), after 6 weeks of nivolumab. No patient escaped relapse after autologous stem cell transplantation, and brentuximab vedotin exposure varied. The material sequenced was peripheral blood mononuclear cells (PBMCs), taken before the fourth cycle of nivolumab. Receptor source: a human donor with classical Hodgkin lymphoma.

The gene calls are TRBV19 and TRBJ2-7; D is undetermined. The CDR3 contains 13 residues. Trimming left V 4 bases short and J 0 bases short, with 7 bases between. In germline, CDR1 is LNHDA, CDR2 SQIVND (reference sequence). This chain's CDR3 is CASSTSHSYEQYF. For the CDR3, the DNA is TGTGCCAGTAGTACATCGCACTCCTACGAGCAGTACTTC. The full variable domain, completed using reference TRBV19 and TRBJ2-7, is DGGITQSPKYLFRKEGQNVTLSCEQNLNHDAMYWYRQDPGQGLRLIYYSQIVNDFQKGDIAEGYSVSREKKESFPLTVTSAQKNPTAFYLCASSTSHSYEQYFGPGTRLTVT.

The rearrangement uses TRBV28 and TRBJ1-4, with D tentatively TRBD1 (6 bases). This CDR3 is built from 16 residues. The V and J ends lost 6 bases and 8 bases respectively, with 22 bases between them. CDR1 is MDHEN and CDR2 is SYDVKM in the germline V gene. The CDR3 reads CASSPDGTPKGEKLFF. CDR3 bases: TGTGCCAGCAGCCCGGATGGGACACCAAAGGGGGAAAAACTGTTTTTT.

The chain uses TRBV27 and TRBJ1-2; unclear D gene. Germline CDR1 is MNHEY and CDR2 is SMNVEV (reference sequence). V was shortened by 7 bases and J by 8 bases, with 14 bases between the two germline ends. CDR3 length equals 12 residues. CDR3 DNA: TGTGCCAGCAACGCCTGGACTCGAGGCTACACCTTC. The encoded protein is CASNAWTRGYTF.

V is TRBV7-2 and J is TRBJ2-1; D call uncertain. Germline V gene data show CDR1 as SGHTA and CDR2 as FQGNSA. V was clipped by 3 bases and J by 8 bases, with 11 bases between them. The CDR3 covers 13 residues. The CDR3 sequence is CASSLGSWDEQFF. The CDR3 DNA reads TGTGCCAGCAGCTTGGGTTCCTGGGATGAGCAGTTCTTC.

This chain uses TRBV4-3 with TRBJ2-5; a weak D match, TRBD2 (5 bases). Germline V gene lookup returns CDR1 LGHNA and CDR2 YSLEER. CDR3 size: 14 residues. Trimming removed 5 bases at V and 4 bases at J, with 14 bases between. CDR3 residues: CASSGGSGGETQYF. The CDR3 DNA is TGCGCCAGCAGCGGTGGGTCAGGAGGAGAGACCCAGTACTTC.

The J gene is TRBJ2-7, the V gene TRBV30, with D perhaps assigned TRBD1 or TRBD2 (5 bases each). The CDR3 contains 14 residues. Germline lookup yields CDR1 GTSNPN and CDR2 SVGIG (reference sequence). V was clipped by 4 bases and J by 2 bases, with 15 bases between them. CDR3: CAWTLGTSTYEQYF. The DNA for the CDR3 is TGTGCCTGGACCCTCGGGACCTCAACCTACGAGCAGTACTTC.

This clone was counted once. The chain recombines TRBV27 with TRBJ2-7; no definite D call. The CDR3 is made up of 14 amino acids. Germline V gene sequence: CDR1 MNHEY, CDR2 SMNVEV (reference sequence). V lost 0 bases, J lost 2 bases, and 8 bases lay in between. The DNA for the CDR3 is TGTGCCAGCAGTTTATCACACAGTACCTACGAGCAGTACTTC. Translation gives CASSLSHSTYEQYF.

The chain joins TRBV29-1 to TRBJ2-1, with 8 bases fitting TRBD2. Per germline, CDR1 SQVTM and CDR2 ANQGSEA. The CDR3 has 15 residues. V was pared by 3 bases and J by 6 bases, with 10 bases of the junction left unmatched. In DNA, the CDR3 is TGCAGCGTTGATGCCCCGGGGCTAGCGGGCAATGAGCAGTTCTTC. Encoded protein: CSVDAPGLAGNEQFF.

The rearrangement links TRBV7-9 to TRBJ1-5; no definite D call. Germline loops: CDR1 SEHNR, CDR2 FQNEAQ (reference sequence). The CDR3 has 13 residues. V lost 2 bases, J lost 6 bases, and 8 bases lay in between. CDR3 sequence: CASSLSGTQPQHF. The CDR3, as DNA: TGTGCCAGCAGCTTATCGGGCACTCAGCCCCAGCATTTT.

J is TRBJ2-1 and V is TRBV9; TRBD2 matches at 7 bases. Trimming at V came to 0 bases and at J to 5 bases, leaving 14 bases not matched to a gene. This CDR3 has 18 residues. Germline V CDR1 and CDR2: SGDLS, YYNGEE. This CDR3 is CASSVATGGLVGNNEQFF. The CDR3 coding sequence is TGTGCCAGCAGCGTAGCTACAGGAGGACTAGTTGGCAACAATGAGCAGTTCTTC.

This clone was counted between two and nine times. V is TRBV11-1 and J is TRBJ1-1, with 8 positions matching TRBD1. Germline CDR1 reads SGHAT; CDR2 reads FQDESV (reference sequence). CDR3 length equals 14 residues. After removal of 3 bases from V and 5 bases from J, the junction contained 5 bases not matched to a gene. The CDR3, as DNA: TGTGCCAGCAGCTTGGACAGGGTGGGGACTGAAGCTTTCTTT. It translates to CASSLDRVGTEAFF.

This clone was counted a single time. This chain uses TRBV28 with TRBJ2-2; the D gene could be TRBD1 or TRBD2 (5 bases each). This CDR3 region has 14 residues. CDR1 and CDR2 (germline): MDHEN, SYDVKM. Trimming cost V 6 bases and J 4 bases, with 12 bases left between them. DNA of the CDR3: TGTGCCAGCAGGCCGGGTGGGACCACCGGGGAGCTGTTTTTT. It yields the protein CASRPGGTTGELFF.

The V and J genes are TRBV18 and TRBJ2-7; TRBD2 aligns across 7 bases. CDR1 and CDR2 from the germline V gene are KGHSH and LQKENI. V shed 4 bases, J shed 6 bases, and the junction held 12 bases outside the gene matches. CDR3 length equals 15 residues. The DNA for the CDR3 is TGTGCCAGCTCACGATCCGGGGTAGCGGGTGTCGAGCAGTACTTC. It is translated as CASSRSGVAGVEQYF.

This chain's CDR3 is CASSQDSTYNEQFF. CDR3 in DNA: TGCGCCAGCAGCCAGGACTCAACCTACAATGAGCAGTTCTTC. The V gene is TRBV5-1, the J gene TRBJ2-1; maybe TRBD2 (5 bases). The length of the CDR3 is 14 residues. V gave up 4 bases and J gave up 2 bases, with 10 bases separating them. Germline CDR1 SGHRS, CDR2 YFSETQ.

This clone is a singleton in its sample. This chain uses TRBV19 with TRBJ1-5; the D gene is possibly TRBD1 (5 bases). The CDR3 length is 16 residues. Germline V gives CDR1 LNHDA, CDR2 SQIVND (reference sequence). V shed 3 bases and J shed 9 bases, with 21 bases lying between them. The CDR3 DNA follows: TGTGCCAGTAGTATTTTTGCCGGGGCAGGCGATTGGCCCCAGCATTTT. Translation gives CASSIFAGAGDWPQHF. The whole variable domain, filled in from reference TRBV19 and TRBJ1-5, reads DGGITQSPKYLFRKEGQNVTLSCEQNLNHDAMYWYRQDPGQGLRLIYYSQIVNDFQKGDIAEGYSVSREKKESFPLTVTSAQKNPTAFYLCASSIFAGAGDWPQHFGDGTRLSIL.